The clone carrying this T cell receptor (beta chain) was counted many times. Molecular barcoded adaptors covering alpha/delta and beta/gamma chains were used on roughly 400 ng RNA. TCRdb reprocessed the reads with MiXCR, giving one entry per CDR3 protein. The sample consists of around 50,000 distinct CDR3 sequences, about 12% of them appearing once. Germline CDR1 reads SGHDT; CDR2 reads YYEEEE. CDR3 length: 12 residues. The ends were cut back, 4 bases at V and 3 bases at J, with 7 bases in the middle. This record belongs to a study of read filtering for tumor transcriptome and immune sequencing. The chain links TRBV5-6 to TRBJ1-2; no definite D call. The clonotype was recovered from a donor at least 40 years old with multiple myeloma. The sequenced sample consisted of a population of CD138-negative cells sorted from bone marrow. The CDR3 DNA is TGTGCCAGCAGCCCTCAAGACTATGGCTACACCTTC. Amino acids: CASSPQDYGYTF.